This entry concerns a single TCR beta chain. Its matching antigen is unknown. Time point given: patch test 1, 2 weeks after DPC sensitization. Sample treatment: therapeutic diphenylcyclopropenone sensitization with weekly scalp DPC. This entry is derived from a study of human T cells and chemical hapten exposure. Study-level findings and limits: The donor cohort had alopecia, so its immune response may not match that of healthy people. After DPC sensitization, TCRs above 1 in 1000 frequency showed no change.

This CDR3 comprises 14 residues. Trimming removed 5 bases from V and 2 bases from J, with 13 bases in between. From germline, CDR1 is MNHEY and CDR2 SVGEGT. Each CDR3 protein gets one entry after TCRdb re-called the RACE reads with MiXCR. Found here are 100,000 to 150,000 distinct CDR3 sequences, roughly 13% of them singletons; the top ten hold 0.9% to 0.95%. The sample here was whole blood, taken in connection with sensitization to the hapten diphenylcyclopropenone (DPC). The J gene is TRBJ2-7, the V gene TRBV6-2 or TRBV6-3, with D possibly TRBD1 on 6 matching bases. This TCR was recovered from a man younger than 30 with alopecia areata. Some clones in this sample may be carry-over from other donors' samples. The CDR3 bases are TGTGCCAGCAGTACTTATGGACAGACCTACGAGCAGTACTTC. This codes for CASSTYGQTYEQYF.